These 17 T cell receptor beta chains were sequenced from one sample in a study of identical twins. TCRdb fed the 5' RACE reads into MiXCR, producing one record per CDR3 protein. The table lists about 900,000 distinct CDR3 sequences, 9% to 15% of them singletons. This sample was shared with a second study, whose subject was yellow fever vaccine responses in identical twins.

The sample was PBMCs. Receptors originate from a young woman in good health.

This clonotype was recorded at least ten times. V usage is TRBV11-2 and J usage is TRBJ2-7; no clear D gene. The ends were cut back, 4 bases at V and 2 bases at J, with 15 bases in the middle. The germline gives CDR1 SGHAT, CDR2 FQNNGV. This CDR3 is built from 15 residues. CDR3 nucleotide sequence: TGTGCCAGCAGCTCCTCCATTCTGACCGCCTACGAGCAGTACTTC. Residues: CASSSSILTAYEQYF.

The chain joins TRBV11-2 to TRBJ2-2, with D possibly TRBD1 on 6 matching bases. The CDR3 covers 18 residues. V was pared by 5 bases and J by 6 bases, with 25 bases between. The germline gives CDR1 SGHAT, CDR2 FQNNGV. The CDR3 reads CASSPGGSQGLDPGELFF. The CDR3 DNA reads TGTGCCAGCAGCCCAGGCGGGTCACAGGGCCTCGACCCCGGGGAGCTGTTTTTT.

This chain joins TRBV10-3 and TRBJ1-5; a possible D gene is TRBD1 (6 bases). The CDR3 runs to 13 residues. Germline V gene sequence: CDR1 ENHRY, CDR2 SYGVKD. Trimming pared 7 bases from V and 4 bases from J, leaving 11 bases between. The CDR3 coding sequence is TGTGCCATCAAAGGGGGAGCAAATCAGCCCCAGCATTTT. Amino acid sequence: CAIKGGANQPQHF.

The rearrangement uses TRBV10-3 and TRBJ2-1; D unresolved. The CDR3 has 14 amino acids. Germline loops: CDR1 ENHRY, CDR2 SYGVKD. The V gene lost 7 bases and the J gene lost 0 bases, with 10 bases spanning the gap. The CDR3 DNA reads TGTGCCATCACTGAAGGTAGCTCCTACAATGAGCAGTTCTTC. Translation: CAITEGSSYNEQFF.

The V gene is TRBV28, the J gene TRBJ2-4; possibly TRBD1 or TRBD2 for D (6 bases each). The germline V and J ends were trimmed by 6 bases and 0 bases, with 15 bases remaining between them. Looked up from germline, CDR1 is MDHEN and CDR2 is SYDVKM. CDR3 length equals 16 residues. The CDR3: CASSPRGGKAKNIQYF. CDR3 bases: TGTGCCAGCAGCCCCAGGGGCGGGAAAGCCAAAAACATTCAGTACTTC.

This clonotype has only a few counts. This chain joins TRBV5-1 and TRBJ2-5; TRBD1 matches at 9 bases. Germline V gene data show CDR1 as SGHRS and CDR2 as YFSETQ. The CDR3 length is 16 residues. J gave up 4 bases and V 0 bases, and 7 bases lay outside the gene matches. CDR3 amino acids: CASSLGNTGGVETQYF. CDR3 DNA sequence: TGCGCCAGCAGCTTGGGGAACACAGGGGGCGTAGAGACCCAGTACTTC.

The chain links TRBV7-2 to TRBJ2-7; D unresolved. CDR1 is SGHTA, CDR2 FQGNSA, per germline. V was trimmed by 2 bases and J by 0 bases, leaving 5 bases between them. This CDR3 is built from 13 residues. Here the CDR3 reads CASSLLTSYEQYV. CDR3 nucleotide sequence: TGTGCCAGCAGCTTACTCACCTCCTACGAGCAGTACGTC.

J is TRBJ2-7 and V is TRBV27; 11 positions agree with TRBD2. The germline gives CDR1 MNHEY, CDR2 SMNVEV (reference sequence). The CDR3 has 17 residues. The V and J ends lost 8 bases and 3 bases, in that order; junction bases with no gene match: 15. Here the CDR3 DNA reads TGTGCCAGCCGCATCAGTGGGTGGGGGACTAGCGGCTACGAGCAGTACTTC. Translated: CASRISGWGTSGYEQYF.

J is TRBJ2-6 and V is TRBV28, with D possibly called TRBD1 or TRBD2 (5 bases each). The ends were cut back, 3 bases at V and 2 bases at J, with 14 bases in the middle. Per germline, CDR1 MDHEN and CDR2 SYDVKM. The CDR3 runs 17 residues. The CDR3 sequence is CASSFSAGSTGANVLTF. DNA for the CDR3: TGTGCCAGCAGTTTTTCGGCAGGGAGTACTGGGGCCAACGTCCTGACTTTC.

The rearrangement joins TRBV3-1 to TRBJ1-1; 7 bases align to TRBD1. Germline lookup yields CDR1 LGHDT and CDR2 YNNKEL (reference sequence). The CDR3 is 15 amino acids. The J segment lost 3 bases and the V segment lost 5 bases, leaving 9 bases of the junction unmatched. CDR3 protein: CASSTQTGIDTEAFF. The CDR3 DNA is TGTGCCAGCAGCACCCAGACAGGGATTGACACTGAAGCTTTCTTT.

This chain joins TRBV29-1 and TRBJ2-3, with 9 bases matching TRBD2. From germline, CDR1 is SQVTM and CDR2 ANQGSEA. CDR3 length equals 15 residues. The V segment lost 1 base and the J segment 5 bases; nucleotides outside the gene matches: 7. Here the CDR3 DNA reads TGCAGCGTTGAAGGATTTAGCGGGAGTCAAGATACGCAGTATTTT. Its translation is CSVEGFSGSQDTQYF.

This clonotype was seen repeatedly, ten times or more. This chain uses TRBV25-1 with TRBJ2-6; D is unclear. Germline V CDR1 and CDR2: MGHDK, SYGVNS. This CDR3 contains 17 residues. The ends were cut back, 3 bases at V and 0 bases at J, with 12 bases in the middle. The CDR3 loop reads CASSDHPRPSGANVLTF. The CDR3 DNA sequence: TGTGCCAGCAGTGACCATCCTCGGCCCTCTGGGGCCAACGTCCTGACTTTC.

This chain uses TRBV6-1 with TRBJ2-7; tentative D call: TRBD1 (6 bases). Germline CDR1 MNHNS, CDR2 SASEGT. This CDR3 has 14 amino acids. Trimming removed 3 bases from V and 2 bases from J, with 11 bases in between. CDR3 residues: CASSEDSWTYEQYF. The CDR3, as DNA: TGTGCCAGCAGTGAGGACAGTTGGACCTACGAGCAGTACTTC.

This clonotype was seen repeatedly, ten times or more. This chain uses TRBV12-3 or TRBV12-4 with TRBJ2-1; TRBD1 aligns across 10 bases. The CDR3 is 15 amino acids. V was pared by 6 bases and J by 0 bases, with 2 bases of the junction left unmatched. The DNA for the CDR3 is TGTGCCAGCAGGGACAGGGGGAGCTCCTACAATGAGCAGTTCTTC. Translating gives CASRDRGSSYNEQFF.

This clonotype was seen a handful of times. CDR3 protein: CASSAGGGLATNEKLFF. CDR3 DNA: TGTGCCAGCAGCGCCGGGGGGGGACTAGCAACTAATGAAAAACTGTTTTTT. The rearrangement joins TRBV28 to TRBJ1-4, with a weak D call TRBD1 (5 bases). Germline V CDR1 and CDR2: MDHEN, SYDVKM. The ends were cut back, 6 bases at V and 0 bases at J, with 17 bases in the middle. The CDR3 has 17 residues. Filled out from reference TRBV28 and TRBJ1-4, the complete variable domain reads DVKVTQSSRYLVKRTGEKVFLECVQDMDHENMFWYRQDPGLGLRLIYFSYDVKMKEKGDIPEGYSVSREKKERFSLILESASTNQTSMYLCASSAGGGLATNEKLFFGSGTQLSVL.

This clonotype was detected many times. This sequence joins TRBV6-5 and TRBJ1-1, with no clear D. The CDR3 is 16 residues long. CDR1 is MNHEY and CDR2 is SVGAGI in the germline V gene. V lost 0 bases and J lost 1, with 12 bases in between. CDR3 protein: CASSYSIGSRNTEAFF. In nucleotides, the CDR3 is TGTGCCAGCAGTTACTCGATCGGCAGTCGGAACACTGAAGCTTTCTTT.

This clonotype was observed many times. V gene TRBV5-1 combines with J gene TRBJ2-3, with D unclear. With 4 bases removed from V and 2 bases from J, the gap between germline ends came to 17 bases. This CDR3 spans 16 amino acids. CDR1 is SGHRS and CDR2 is YFSETQ in the germline V gene. The DNA for the CDR3 is TGCGCCAGCAGCCAGCCTGGGCCGATCAACACAGATACGCAGTATTTT. Translation gives CASSQPGPINTDTQYF.